This TCR beta chain was sequenced in a study of blood T cell repertoires in COVID-19. This clone was observed a single time. Only in-frame clones appear in the TCRdb table, and some are missing; sequencing was by immunoSEQ multiplex PCR. Here the sample spans 110,000 to 150,000 clones, more than 85% being singletons. The CDR3 spans 15 residues. Trimming left V 6 bases short and J 4 bases short, with 15 bases between. Germline values: CDR1 MNHEY, CDR2 SVGEGT. Sequenced: peripheral blood. The chain is built from TRBV6-2 or TRBV6-3 and TRBJ2-2, with a possible D match to TRBD2 (5 bases). This sequence was found in a human donor in a cohort sampled during active COVID-19. The CDR3 spells CASSLTAGLTGELFF. The CDR3, as DNA: TGTGCCAGCAGCTTAACTGCGGGCCTCACCGGGGAGCTGTTTTTT.